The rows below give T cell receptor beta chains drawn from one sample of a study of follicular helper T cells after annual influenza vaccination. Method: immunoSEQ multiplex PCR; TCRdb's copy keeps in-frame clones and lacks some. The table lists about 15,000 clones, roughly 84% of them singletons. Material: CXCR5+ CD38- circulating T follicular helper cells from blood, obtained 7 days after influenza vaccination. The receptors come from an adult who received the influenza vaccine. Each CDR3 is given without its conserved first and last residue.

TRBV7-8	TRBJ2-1	ASSYLAGGDNEQF
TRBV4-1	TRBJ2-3	ASSQDMAGRVTDTQY
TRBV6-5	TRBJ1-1	ASSKKWDSSEAF
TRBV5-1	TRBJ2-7	ASSMGASTSYEQY
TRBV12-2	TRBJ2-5	ASRFGGGKKETQY
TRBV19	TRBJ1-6	ASRPGASNSPLH
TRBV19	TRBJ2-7	ASSRIQGYEQY
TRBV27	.	ASSSLTPDGQGEQY
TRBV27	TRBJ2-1	ASSLRGRGQINEQF
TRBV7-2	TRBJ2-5	ASRPTSGSETQY
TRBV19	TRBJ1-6	ASSILADLSYNSPLH
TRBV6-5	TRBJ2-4	ASRDSSAKNIQY
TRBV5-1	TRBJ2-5	ASSFRQEQY
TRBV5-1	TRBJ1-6	ASSIRQAGADSPLH
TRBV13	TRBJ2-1	ASSLARSPYNEQF
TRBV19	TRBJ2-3	ASSMRGSTDTQY
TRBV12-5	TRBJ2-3	ASLGGGSTDTQY
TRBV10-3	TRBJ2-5	AISGRQGQETQY
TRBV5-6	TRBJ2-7	ASSPGTRYKQY
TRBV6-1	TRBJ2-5	ASSDELAGRETQY
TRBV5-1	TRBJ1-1	ASSTDWNTEAF
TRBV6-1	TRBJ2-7	ASSGKGGEVSEQY
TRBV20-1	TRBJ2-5	SAIAGETQY
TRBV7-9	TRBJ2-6	ASSLEGPGANVLT
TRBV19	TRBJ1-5	ASTTLFNQPQH
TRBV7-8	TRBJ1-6	ASSQDRESSPLH
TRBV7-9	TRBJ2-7	ASREGGASYEQY
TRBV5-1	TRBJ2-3	ASSIDRADRYTDTQY
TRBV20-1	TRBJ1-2	SASSGYGYT
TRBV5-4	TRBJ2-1	ASSLAGRGGNEQF
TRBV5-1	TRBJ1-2	ASSFTGESYGYT
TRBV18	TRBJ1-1	ASSPAGREAF
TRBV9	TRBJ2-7	ASSATSGSFEQY
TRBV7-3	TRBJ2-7	ASSLNLAGEQY
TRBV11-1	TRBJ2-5	ASSAGTPQETQY
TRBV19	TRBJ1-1	ASSPRQVLTEAF
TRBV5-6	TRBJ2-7	ASSRFGPGYEQY
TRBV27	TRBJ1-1	ASSATTVTEAF
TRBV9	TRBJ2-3	ASNGTGFTDTQY
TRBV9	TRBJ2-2	ASSSSGGYTGELF
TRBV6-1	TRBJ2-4	ASSEGQGAFAAKNIQY
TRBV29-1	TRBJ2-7	SAQEAGFGEQY
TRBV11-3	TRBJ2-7	ASFRGTPEGDEQY
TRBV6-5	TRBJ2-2	ASTRERQAGELF
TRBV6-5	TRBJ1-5	ASSHREGQPQH
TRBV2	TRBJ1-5	ASSEAWTSFNQPQH
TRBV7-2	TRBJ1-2	ASSNYRGLDGYT
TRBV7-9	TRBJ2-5	ASSLGQTQETQY